This T cell receptor beta chain was found in a study of cytomegalovirus exposure and HLA in healthy donors. Study context: The 120 validation repertoires used the same platform as the 650 to 850 first-cohort repertoires (as reported by a later analysis).

Using immunoSEQ multiplex PCR, the repertoire was profiled, and TCRdb retains in-frame clones only, with some absent. This sample has around 140,000 clones, with around 87% found just once. With respect to this clone: Its antigen is not known.

Findings and limits, study-wide: According to a later analysis, TCR clusters from the first cohort tended to co-occur in the roughly 120 validation repertoires. Rare TCR sequences predominated, though certain public TCRs were found in many donors.

These donors were members of the 120-subject validation cohort, a group separate from the approximately 670-subject first cohort. Sequenced sample: PBMCs. The clonotype was recovered from a man younger than 30 in good health and CMV-seropositive.

CDR3 sequence: CASSLAGGGNIQYF. CDR3 nucleotides: TGTGCCAGCAGCTTGGCGGGGGGCGGAAACATTCAGTACTTC. V gene TRBV5-4 combines with J gene TRBJ2-4, with D maybe TRBD2 (7 bases). The CDR3 covers 14 residues. The V and J ends lost 0 bases and 6 bases respectively, with 10 bases between them. Germline values: CDR1 SGHNT, CDR2 YYREEE (reference sequence). Full variable domain (outside the CDR3, taken from reference TRBV5-4 and TRBJ2-4): ETGVTQSPTHLIKTRGQQVTLRCSSQSGHNTVSWYQQALGQGPQFIFQYYREEENGRGNFPPRFSGLQFPNYSSELNVNALELDDSALYLCASSLAGGGNIQYFGAGTRLSVL.